The next 3 T cell receptor beta chains were all read from a single sample in a study of cytomegalovirus exposure and HLA in healthy donors. The protocol was immunoSEQ multiplex PCR, while the TCRdb copy is restricted to in-frame clones and leaves out a portion. The sample records roughly 120,000 clones, approximately 90% being singletons. The source material was PBMCs. The receptors shown here come from a man aged 18 to 29 in good health and CMV-seronegative.

This clone came up once. The J gene is TRBJ1-2, the V gene TRBV28; the match to TRBD1 covers 10 bases. CDR1 and CDR2 from the germline V gene are MDHEN and SYDVKM. Trimming took 6 bases from V and 8 from J; bases not matched to a gene: 6. The CDR3 extends over 13 amino acids. CDR3 DNA sequence: TGTGCCAGCAGCTTGACAGGGGGCCAAGGCTACACCTTC. This encodes CASSLTGGQGYTF.

The chain couples TRBV4-2 to TRBJ2-4; TRBD2 agrees at 16 bases. Trimming took 4 bases from V and 4 from J; bases not matched to a gene: 10. Per the germline V gene, CDR1 is LGHNA and CDR2 is YNFKEQ. The CDR3 length is 19 residues. The DNA of the CDR3 is TGTGCCAGCAGCCTCGGGACTAGCGGGAGGGGGGCTGAGAAAAACATTCAGTACTTC. This sequence encodes CASSLGTSGRGAEKNIQYF.

The chain is built from TRBV2 and TRBJ2-1, with 15 bases lining up with TRBD2. The CDR3 has 19 amino acids. V gave up 7 bases and J gave up 0 bases; unmatched junction bases: 10. The germline V gene has CDR1 SNHLY and CDR2 FYNNEI. CDR3 amino acids: CASTTPGLAGGSSYNEQFF. For the CDR3, the DNA is TGTGCCAGCACCACTCCGGGACTAGCGGGGGGTAGCTCCTACAATGAGCAGTTCTTC.